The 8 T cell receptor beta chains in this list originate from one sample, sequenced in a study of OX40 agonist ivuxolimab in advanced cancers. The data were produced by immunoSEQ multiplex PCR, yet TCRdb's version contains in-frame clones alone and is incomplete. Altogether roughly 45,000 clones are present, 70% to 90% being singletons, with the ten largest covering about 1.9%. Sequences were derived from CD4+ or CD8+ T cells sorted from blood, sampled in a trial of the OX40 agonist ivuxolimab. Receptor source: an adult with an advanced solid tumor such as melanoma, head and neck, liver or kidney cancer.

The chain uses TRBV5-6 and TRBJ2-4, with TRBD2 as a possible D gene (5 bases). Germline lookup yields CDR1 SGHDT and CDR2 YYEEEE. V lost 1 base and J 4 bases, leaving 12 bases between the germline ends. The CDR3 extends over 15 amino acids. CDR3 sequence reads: CASSLYAGAKNIQYF. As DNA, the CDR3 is TGTGCCAGCAGCTTGTATGCGGGCGCAAAAAACATTCAGTACTTC.

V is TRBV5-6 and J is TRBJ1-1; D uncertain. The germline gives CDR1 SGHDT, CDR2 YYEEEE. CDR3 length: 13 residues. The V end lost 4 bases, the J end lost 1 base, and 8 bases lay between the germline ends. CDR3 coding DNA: TGTGCCAGCAGCACGGACGAGAACACTGAAGCTTTCTTT. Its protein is CASSTDENTEAFF.

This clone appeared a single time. CDR3 residues: CASSLSASGLTYEQYF. The CDR3 bases are TGTGCCAGCAGTTTATCCGCTAGCGGGTTAACCTACGAGCAGTACTTC. The chain links TRBV27 to TRBJ2-7, with TRBD2 matching over 8 bases. The V gene's germline CDR1 is MNHEY and CDR2 SMNVEV (reference sequence). This CDR3 is 16 amino acids long. The V and J ends lost 0 bases and 2 bases, in that order; junction bases with no gene match: 6.

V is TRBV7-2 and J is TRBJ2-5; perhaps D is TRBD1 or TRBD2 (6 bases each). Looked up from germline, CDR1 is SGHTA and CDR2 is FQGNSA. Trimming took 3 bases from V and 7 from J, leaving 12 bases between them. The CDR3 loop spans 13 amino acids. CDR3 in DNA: TGTGCCAGCAGCTTGGGGGGCCCCGTGACCCAGTACTTC. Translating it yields CASSLGGPVTQYF.

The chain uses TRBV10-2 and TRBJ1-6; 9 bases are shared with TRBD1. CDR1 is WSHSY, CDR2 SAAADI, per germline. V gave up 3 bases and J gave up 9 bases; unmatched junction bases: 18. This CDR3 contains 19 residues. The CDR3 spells CASSDPTLRGQGFGSPLHF. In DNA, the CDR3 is TGCGCCAGCAGTGACCCCACCTTAAGAGGACAGGGGTTCGGTTCACCCCTCCACTTT.

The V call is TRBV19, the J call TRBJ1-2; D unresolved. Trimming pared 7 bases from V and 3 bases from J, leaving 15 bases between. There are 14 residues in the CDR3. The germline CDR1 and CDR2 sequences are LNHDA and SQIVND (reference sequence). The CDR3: CASIGPGRDYGYTF. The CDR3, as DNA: TGTGCCAGTATCGGCCCGGGTAGGGACTATGGCTACACCTTC.

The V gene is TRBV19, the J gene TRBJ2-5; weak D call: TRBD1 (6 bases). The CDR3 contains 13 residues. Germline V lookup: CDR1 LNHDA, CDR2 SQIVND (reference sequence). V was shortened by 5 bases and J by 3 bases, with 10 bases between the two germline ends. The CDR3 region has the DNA TGTGCCAGTAGTTCTGGACAGAAAGAGACCCAGTACTTC. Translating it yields CASSSGQKETQYF.

CDR3 residues: CASSDTESSYEQYF. As DNA, the CDR3 is TGTGCCAGCAGTGATACAGAGAGCTCCTACGAGCAGTACTTC. The chain uses TRBV6-6 and TRBJ2-7; D ambiguous. The CDR3 spans 14 residues. Germline V CDR1 and CDR2: MNHNY, SVGAGI (reference sequence). Trimming cost V 5 bases and J 0 bases, with 11 bases left between them.